Following are 20 T cell receptor beta chains from one sample sequenced in a study of T cells after yellow fever vaccination. TCRdb ran MiXCR on the 5' RACE reads and lists one entry per CDR3 protein. The profile covers 150,000 to 200,000 distinct CDR3 sequences, with approximately 10% appearing a single time and approximately 34% taken by the ten largest. This sample comprised CD8+ T cells sorted from PBMCs, obtained 15 days after the yellow fever booster vaccination. The source of these receptors is a man aged 18 to 30 who received the YFV17D yellow fever vaccine.

This clonotype was recorded many times. The chain recombines TRBV4-1 with TRBJ1-1; D gene unclear. Trimming took off 0 bases at V and 5 bases at J, with 13 bases between the two ends. Germline V gene lookup returns CDR1 MGHRA and CDR2 YSYEKL. The CDR3 covers 15 residues. For the CDR3, the DNA is TGCGCCAGCAGCCAAGAAGTGGCAGGTGGGACTGAAGCTTTCTTT. It codes for CASSQEVAGGTEAFF.

The chain is built from TRBV5-4 and TRBJ1-3; possibly TRBD1 for D (6 bases). V was trimmed by 4 bases and J by 0 bases, leaving 11 bases between them. Germline lookup yields CDR1 SGHNT and CDR2 YYREEE (reference sequence). This CDR3 spans 15 amino acids. The CDR3, as DNA: TGTGCCAGCAGCATAGACAGGTTCTCTGGAAACACCATATATTTT. Its protein product is CASSIDRFSGNTIYF.

Many counts were recorded for this clonotype. The chain links TRBV5-1 to TRBJ2-1, with D tentatively TRBD2 (6 bases). The CDR3 is 12 amino acids. V lost 3 bases to trimming and J lost 8 bases, with 9 bases between them. Germline V gene sequence: CDR1 SGHRS, CDR2 YFSETQ. CDR3 residues: CASSWAGHEQFF. CDR3 in DNA: TGCGCCAGCAGCTGGGCGGGACATGAGCAGTTCTTC.

This chain links TRBV28 with TRBJ1-5; tentative D call: TRBD1 (6 bases). V was pared by 3 bases and J by 5 bases, with 17 bases between. The CDR3 sequence is 16 residues long. CDR1 MDHEN and CDR2 SYDVKM come from the germline V gene. CDR3 sequence reads: CASSLGGAGSHQPQHF. CDR3 nucleotide sequence: TGTGCCAGCAGTTTGGGGGGGGCGGGGTCCCATCAGCCCCAGCATTTT.

The chain employs TRBV5-4 and TRBJ2-3, with D unclear. Trimming pared 2 bases from V and 2 bases from J, leaving 9 bases between. CDR3 length: 14 residues. Germline V gives CDR1 SGHNT, CDR2 YYREEE (reference sequence). CDR3 region: CASSFDLPTDTQYF. The CDR3 nucleotides are TGTGCCAGCAGCTTCGACCTACCCACAGATACGCAGTATTTT.

There are a few counts of this clonotype. The V and J genes are TRBV6-2 or TRBV6-3 and TRBJ1-1; the D is unclear. V shed 3 bases and J shed 1 base, with 9 bases lying between them. Germline-derived CDR1 and CDR2 are MNHEY and SVGEGT. This CDR3 region has 14 residues. DNA for the CDR3: TGTGCCAGCAGTTATGGCGCAGAGAACACTGAAGCTTTCTTT. It translates to CASSYGAENTEAFF.

The chain joins TRBV29-1 to TRBJ1-2; the match to TRBD1 covers 8 bases. The CDR3 has 14 residues. V shed 4 bases, J shed 4 bases, and the junction held 8 bases outside the gene matches. Germline values: CDR1 SQVTM, CDR2 ANQGSEA. The CDR3 sequence is CSVAPWTGPYGYTF. CDR3 DNA: TGCAGCGTTGCCCCTTGGACAGGGCCCTATGGCTACACCTTC.

In its sample, this clonotype was seen many times. The chain carries TRBV4-3 and TRBJ2-7, with TRBD2 identical over 7 bases. In germline, CDR1 is LGHNA, CDR2 YSLEER. Trimming took 2 bases from V and 4 from J; bases not matched to a gene: 14. This CDR3 contains 17 residues. CDR3 region: CASSQSGEGYIGYEQYF. In DNA form, the CDR3 reads TGCGCCAGCAGCCAAAGCGGGGAGGGATATATTGGGTACGAGCAGTACTTC.

J is TRBJ2-7 and V is TRBV10-3; 7 nucleotides match TRBD2. This CDR3 region has 13 residues. Germline V gene sequence: CDR1 ENHRY, CDR2 SYGVKD. V was pared by 6 bases and J by 0 bases, with 2 bases of the junction left unmatched. CDR3 loop: CAIRSGGSYEQYV. DNA for the CDR3: TGTGCCATCAGGTCGGGGGGCTCCTACGAGCAGTACGTC.

Many counts were recorded for this clonotype. The rearrangement links TRBV20-1 to TRBJ2-1; D is unclear. V lost 6 bases, J lost 0 bases, and 12 bases lay in between. CDR1 is DFQATT and CDR2 is SNEGSKA in the germline V gene (reference sequence). The CDR3 loop spans 14 amino acids. CDR3 protein: CSALALSSYNEQFF. The CDR3 DNA reads TGCAGTGCCCTGGCGCTGAGCTCCTACAATGAGCAGTTCTTC.

In this sample, this clonotype turned up a few times. The V call is TRBV27, the J call TRBJ2-2; no clear D gene. The CDR3 contains 12 residues. Germline V gene sequence: CDR1 MNHEY, CDR2 SMNVEV (reference sequence). The V end was cut by 1 base, the J end by 8 bases, with 5 bases between. CDR3 in DNA: TGTGCCAGCAGTTTATTCTCTGGGGAGCTGTTTTTT. This codes for CASSLFSGELFF.

This chain joins TRBV6-5 and TRBJ1-3; a weak D match, TRBD1 (6 bases). Deletions cut 7 bases from V and 3 bases from J, with 16 bases between. The CDR3 has 15 residues. Germline CDR1 is MNHEY and CDR2 is SVGAGI. The CDR3 DNA reads TGTGCCAGCACGTATTACTTAGGGGGTGGAAACACCATATATTTT. Residues: CASTYYLGGGNTIYF.

The V call is TRBV6-5, the J call TRBJ2-1, with no clear D. The CDR3 contains 14 residues. Germline CDR1 is MNHEY and CDR2 is SVGAGI. V was cut by 2 bases and J by 8 bases, with 13 bases left in between. CDR3 DNA: TGTGCCAGCAGTTACGAAGGTTCGGTCGATGAGCAGTTCTTC. Translation gives CASSYEGSVDEQFF.

This clonotype occurred a few times. The chain links TRBV12-2 to TRBJ2-5. TRBV12-2 is tagged as a pseudogene. The CDR3 length is 16 residues. CDR3 amino acids: CASRSVGLGFSETQYF. The CDR3 DNA is TGTGCAAGTCGCTCCGTGGGTCTGGGATTCAGCGAGACCCAGTACTTC.

With respect to this clonotype: This may stem from a read error, because a much larger clone lies one nucleotide away. In DNA form, the CDR3 reads TGTGCCAGCAGTTGGGCCGGGGAGCTGTTTTTT. It translates to CASSWAGELFF. This chain uses TRBV27 with TRBJ2-2, with unresolved D. Trimming removed 4 bases from V and 6 bases from J, with 3 bases in between. The CDR3 spans 11 residues. Looked up from germline, CDR1 is MNHEY and CDR2 is SMNVEV (reference sequence).

Ten or more counts support this clonotype. The V and J genes are TRBV12-3 or TRBV12-4 and TRBJ1-2; D not resolved. The CDR3 has 13 amino acids. V shed 1 base and J shed 8 bases, with 11 bases lying between them. CDR3 sequence: CASSLGGPLGYTF. The CDR3 DNA reads TGTGCCAGCAGTTTAGGAGGACCCTTGGGCTACACCTTC.

The chain employs TRBV5-8 and TRBJ1-1; no clear D gene. CDR3 length: 13 amino acids. V was trimmed by 5 bases and J by 4 bases, leaving 12 bases between them. Germline V gene lookup returns CDR1 SGHTS and CDR2 YDEGEE. CDR3 sequence reads: CASRFGGVTEAFF. CDR3 in DNA: TGTGCCAGCAGATTCGGCGGGGTCACTGAAGCTTTCTTT.

The chain carries TRBV10-3 and TRBJ2-3, with 13 bases matching TRBD2. CDR3 length: 13 residues. Germline CDR1 is ENHRY and CDR2 is SYGVKD. The V gene end was trimmed by 9 bases and the J gene end by 3 bases; junction bases not matched to a gene: 0. The CDR3 sequence: CAILAGGTDTQYF. Here the CDR3 DNA reads TGTGCCATACTAGCGGGGGGGACAGATACGCAGTATTTT.

V gene TRBV5-5 combines with J gene TRBJ2-2; a possible D gene is TRBD2 (5 bases). Germline assignment: CDR1 SGHKS and CDR2 YYEKEE (reference sequence). The ends were cut back, 3 bases at V and 7 bases at J, with 16 bases in the middle. The CDR3 sequence is 15 residues long. This CDR3 reads CASSWPPPGNGELFF. CDR3 bases: TGTGCCAGCAGCTGGCCCCCGCCGGGAAACGGGGAGCTGTTTTTT.

This clonotype was counted only a few times. The chain employs TRBV29-1 and TRBJ2-3; D assignment may be TRBD1 or TRBD2 (5 bases each). Germline CDR1 and CDR2: SQVTM and ANQGSEA. The CDR3 loop spans 12 amino acids. V lost 7 bases to trimming and J lost 1 base, with 9 bases between them. The CDR3 protein is CSAWDGTDTQYF. CDR3 bases: TGCAGCGCCTGGGACGGCACAGATACGCAGTATTTT.